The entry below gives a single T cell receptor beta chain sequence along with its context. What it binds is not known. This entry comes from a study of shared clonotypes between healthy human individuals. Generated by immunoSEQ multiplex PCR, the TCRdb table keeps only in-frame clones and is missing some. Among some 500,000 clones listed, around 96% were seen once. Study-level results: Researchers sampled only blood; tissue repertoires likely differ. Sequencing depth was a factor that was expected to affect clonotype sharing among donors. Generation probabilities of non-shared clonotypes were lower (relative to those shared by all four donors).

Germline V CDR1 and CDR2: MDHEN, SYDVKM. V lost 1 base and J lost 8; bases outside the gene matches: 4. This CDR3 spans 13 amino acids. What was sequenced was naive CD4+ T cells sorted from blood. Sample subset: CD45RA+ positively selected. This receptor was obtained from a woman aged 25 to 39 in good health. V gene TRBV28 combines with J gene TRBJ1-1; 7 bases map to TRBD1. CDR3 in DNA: TGTGCCAGCAGTTTATCCCGGACAGGAGAAGCTTTCTTT. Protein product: CASSLSRTGEAFF.